The 14 T cell receptor beta chains below come from one sample, sequenced in a study of T cells in Graves' hyperthyroidism and ophthalmopathy (dated by TCRdb to between 2018 and 2020). Libraries were made using multiplex PCR. Sequencing was performed on an Illumina HiSeq 2000. The TCR beta CDR3 regions were amplified from RNA transcripts. For the first round of RT-PCR on the TCR CDR3, the HTBI primer set was used together with the Qiagen OneStep RT-PCR kit. TCRdb reprocessing: public reads trimmed at Q25 with fastp, clones called with MiXCR, in-frame beta chains kept. Rows with a matching CDR3 protein are joined into one entry that keeps the most common DNA and genes. The sample includes fewer than 250,000 distinct CDR3 sequences, with about 15% observed a single time. The ten top clones hold 28% of the sample. Specimen: blood. All receptors derive from a woman younger than 30 with Graves' ophthalmopathy.

This chain connects TRBV28 to TRBJ1-1; TRBD1 matches at 12 bases. J was trimmed by 4 bases and V by 5 bases; bases with no gene match: 5. CDR1 is MDHEN and CDR2 is SYDVKM in the germline V gene. This CDR3 is built from 15 residues. This CDR3 reads CASSPGDRGRTEAFF. The CDR3 nucleotides are TGTGCCAGCAGTCCCGGGGACAGGGGGCGCACTGAAGCTTTCTTT.

This chain joins TRBV4-2 and TRBJ2-2; D is perhaps TRBD2 (5 bases). Germline assignment: CDR1 LGHNA and CDR2 YNFKEQ. The CDR3 covers 14 residues. V was pared by 0 bases and J by 6 bases, with 8 bases between. DNA for the CDR3: TGTGCCAGCAGCCAAGAGACTATGGCCGGGGAGCTGTTTTTT. Protein: CASSQETMAGELFF.

This clonotype came up many times. This chain uses TRBV28 with TRBJ1-4, with 7 bases fitting TRBD1. Looked up from germline, CDR1 is MDHEN and CDR2 is SYDVKM. This CDR3 region has 15 residues. V lost 1 base, J lost 3 bases, and 2 bases stayed unmatched. DNA of the CDR3: TGTGCCAGCAGTTTATTGGGACAGCCTAATGAAAAACTGTTTTTT. Translating it yields CASSLLGQPNEKLFF.

In this sample, this clonotype turned up many times. The chain combines TRBV29-1 with TRBJ2-7, with a tentative D call TRBD1 (5 bases). The CDR3 consists of 13 residues. From germline, CDR1 is SQVTM and CDR2 ANQGSEA. V lost 5 bases to trimming and J lost 0 bases, with 11 bases between them. The CDR3 DNA sequence: TGCAGCGTTCAGCGACAGAGCTCCTACGAGCAGTACTTC. Its protein product is CSVQRQSSYEQYF.

Note on this clonotype: A read error is possible here, since a much larger clone lies one base away. The CDR3 reads CASTAGGRDEQYF. In DNA, the CDR3 is TGTGCCAGCACGGCGGGGGGCAGGGATGAGCAGTACTTC. The chain is built from TRBV27 and TRBJ2-7; TRBD2 matches at 8 bases. The CDR3 runs to 13 residues. After removal of 7 bases from V and 7 bases from J, the junction contained 9 bases not matched to a gene. Germline V gene lookup returns CDR1 MNHEY and CDR2 SMNVEV (reference sequence).

The V and J genes are TRBV11-2 and TRBJ2-1, with 12 bases matching TRBD2. Germline CDR1 reads SGHAT; CDR2 reads FQNNGV. The J segment lost 7 bases and the V segment lost 5 bases, leaving 6 bases of the junction unmatched. The CDR3 runs to 15 residues. In nucleotides, the CDR3 is TGTGCCAGCAGCCGGACTAGCGGGATTTGGAATGAGCAGTTCTTC. Translating it yields CASSRTSGIWNEQFF.

The sample holds many counts of this clonotype. The V call is TRBV3-1, the J call TRBJ2-5, with D possibly TRBD1 on 6 matching bases. Trimming left V 0 bases short and J 4 bases short, with 9 bases between. Germline lookup yields CDR1 LGHDT and CDR2 YNNKEL (reference sequence). CDR3 length: 14 amino acids. Here the CDR3 reads CASSQEVGAETQYF. The DNA for the CDR3 is TGTGCCAGCAGCCAAGAGGTGGGGGCAGAGACCCAGTACTTC.

This clonotype occurred many times. DNA of the CDR3: TGTGCCTGTCCTGGGCGGACAGGGGGCCCCGGGGAGCTGTTTTTT. Translation gives CACPGRTGGPGELFF. The chain recombines TRBV30 with TRBJ2-2, with 11 bases lining up with TRBD1. J gave up 6 bases and V 6 bases, and 9 bases lay outside the gene matches. The CDR3 totals 15 residues. Germline values: CDR1 GTSNPN, CDR2 SVGIG (reference sequence). Based on the CDR3 plus reference TRBV30 and TRBJ2-2, the full variable domain is SQTIHQWPATLVQPVGSPLSLECTVEGTSNPNLYWYRQAAGRGLQLLFYSVGIGQISSEVPQNLSASRPQDRQFILSSKKLLLSDSGFYLCACPGRTGGPGELFFGEGSRLTVL.

This clonotype has just a few counts. A clone one base away is much larger, so this may be a read error. J is TRBJ1-2 and V is TRBV28; 9 positions match TRBD1. The CDR3 totals 14 residues. Germline V gives CDR1 MDHEN, CDR2 SYDVKM. CDR3 residues: CASRSGQGNYGYAF. The CDR3 DNA reads as TGTGCCAGCAGGTCGGGACAGGGCAACTATGGCTACGCCTTC.

This clonotype came up many times. The CDR3 DNA reads TGTGCCAGCAGTTACGGCAGGGGGTATCACGAGCAGTACTTC. Its translation: CASSYGRGYHEQYF. This chain links TRBV6-5 with TRBJ2-7, with TRBD1 identical over 7 bases. V lost 2 bases and J lost 5; bases outside the gene matches: 6. CDR3 length: 14 residues. Looked up from germline, CDR1 is MNHEY and CDR2 is SVGAGI.

The chain employs TRBV28 and TRBJ1-2, with D perhaps TRBD1 (5 bases). The germline CDR1 and CDR2 sequences are MDHEN and SYDVKM. Between the trimmed V and J ends, which lost 5 bases and 2 bases, there was a span of 12 bases. This CDR3 has 14 residues. The CDR3 protein is CASSAPGLNYGYTF. The CDR3 nucleotides read TGTGCCAGCAGTGCTCCGGGACTCAACTATGGCTACACCTTC.

The V gene is TRBV6-1, the J gene TRBJ2-5; 10 bases agree with TRBD1. The germline gives CDR1 MNHNS, CDR2 SASEGT. This CDR3 is 15 amino acids long. V was pared by 6 bases and J by 5 bases, with 9 bases of the junction left unmatched. This chain's CDR3 is CASSPGTGDRETQYF. DNA for the CDR3: TGTGCCAGCAGCCCCGGGACAGGGGATAGGGAGACCCAGTACTTC.

This clonotype was picked up one time. The chain uses TRBV7-3 and TRBJ2-7; 8 bases agree with TRBD1. Trimming took 4 bases from V and 2 from J; bases not matched to a gene: 4. This CDR3 spans 14 amino acids. Germline values: CDR1 SGHTA, CDR2 FQGTGA. The CDR3 nucleotides are TGTGCCAGCAGCTGGGCACAGGGGGCCTACGAGCAGTACTTC. Protein: CASSWAQGAYEQYF.

This clonotype came up many times. This sequence joins TRBV4-1 and TRBJ2-7, with TRBD1 matching 9 bases. Germline loops: CDR1 MGHRA, CDR2 YSYEKL. V lost 3 bases, J lost 3 bases, and 9 bases stayed unmatched. There are 16 residues in the CDR3. The DNA for the CDR3 is TGCGCCAGCAGCCAGGTACCGGGACAGGGATACTACGAGCAGTACTTC. Its translation is CASSQVPGQGYYEQYF.